This is a list of T cell receptor beta chains from one sample in a study of beta chain features in type 1 diabetes. Some clones are missing from TCRdb's copy, which holds only in-frame ones; the method was immunoSEQ multiplex PCR. The data hold about 900,000 clones, with about a sixth observed a single time. Material: naive CD4+ T cells from blood. These receptors were taken from a woman between 18 and 30 years old in good health. The CDR3 runs from the conserved cysteine through the conserved F or W. D genes are given only for firm matches. Not every row has a clone size; where given, it reads once, few, many or a size class.

TRBV7-9	TRBJ2-1	-	TRBD2	CASSLLAGDVNEQFF	TGTGCCAGCAGCTTATTGGCGGGAGATGTAAATGAGCAGTTCTTC
TRBV19	TRBJ2-1	few	-	CASSDSWYHNEQFF	TGTGCCAGTAGTGACAGTTGGTATCACAATGAGCAGTTCTTC
TRBV19	TRBJ2-1	few	-	CASSILSRVEQFF	TGTGCCAGTAGTATCCTTTCAAGGGTTGAGCAGTTCTTC
TRBV7-2	TRBJ2-5	-	-	CASSPLGGEGETQYF	TGTGCCAGCAGCCCCCTTGGGGGAGAGGGAGAGACCCAGTACTTC
TRBV5-6	TRBJ1-4	-	-	CASRLQQGREKLFF	TGTGCCAGCAGACTACAACAGGGCCGGGAAAAACTGTTTTTT
TRBV2	TRBJ1-2	-	-	CASSDRGRGYGYTF	TGTGCCAGCAGTGATCGCGGCCGCGGTTATGGCTACACCTTC
TRBV28	TRBJ2-7	few	TRBD2	CASSLTSGIDEQYF	TGTGCCAGCAGCCTGACTAGCGGGATTGACGAGCAGTACTTC
TRBV7-2	TRBJ2-1	-	TRBD1	CASSLRTGGYNEQFF	TGTGCCAGCAGCCTTCGGACAGGGGGCTACAATGAGCAGTTCTTC
TRBV5-8	TRBJ1-2	-	-	CASSLAGRVNYGYTF	TGTGCCAGCAGCTTGGCGGGGCGCGTAAACTATGGCTACACCTTC
TRBV4-2	TRBJ2-1	-	TRBD2	CASSQTSGHNEQFF	TGTGCCAGCAGCCAGACTAGCGGCCACAATGAGCAGTTCTTC
TRBV5-1	TRBJ2-2	-	TRBD2	CASSPRLGLAGALGELFF	TGCGCCAGCAGCCCCCGCTTAGGTCTAGCGGGAGCTTTAGGGGAGCTGTTTTTT
TRBV7-9	TRBJ2-7	-	TRBD2	CASSFSGSSYEQYF	TGTGCCAGCAGCTTCAGCGGGAGCTCCTACGAGCAGTACTTC
TRBV19	TRBJ2-7	-	TRBD1	CASSIAGQGNYEQYF	TGTGCCAGTAGTATAGCGGGACAGGGAAACTACGAGCAGTACTTC
TRBV15	TRBJ2-5	-	TRBD2	CATSRDVRPGGQETQYF	TGTGCCACCAGCAGAGATGTTAGGCCGGGGGGACAAGAGACCCAGTACTTC
TRBV28	TRBJ2-3	few	-	CASSGPQATDTQYF	TGTGCCAGCAGCGGCCCCCAGGCCACAGATACGCAGTATTTT
TRBV6-1	TRBJ2-7	-	-	CASSDDLEYF	TGTGCCAGCAGTGACGACTTAGAGTACTTC
TRBV5-8	TRBJ1-5	-	-	CASYALGNQPQHF	TGTGCCAGCTATGCCTTAGGAAATCAGCCCCAGCATTTT
TRBV7-3	TRBJ2-1	-	-	CASSLEVRDEQFF	TGTGCCAGCAGCTTAGAGGTTAGGGATGAGCAGTTCTTC
TRBV2	TRBJ2-7	-	-	CASSLPGTSIQYF	TGTGCCAGCAGTCTCCCCGGGACAAGTATCCAGTACTTC